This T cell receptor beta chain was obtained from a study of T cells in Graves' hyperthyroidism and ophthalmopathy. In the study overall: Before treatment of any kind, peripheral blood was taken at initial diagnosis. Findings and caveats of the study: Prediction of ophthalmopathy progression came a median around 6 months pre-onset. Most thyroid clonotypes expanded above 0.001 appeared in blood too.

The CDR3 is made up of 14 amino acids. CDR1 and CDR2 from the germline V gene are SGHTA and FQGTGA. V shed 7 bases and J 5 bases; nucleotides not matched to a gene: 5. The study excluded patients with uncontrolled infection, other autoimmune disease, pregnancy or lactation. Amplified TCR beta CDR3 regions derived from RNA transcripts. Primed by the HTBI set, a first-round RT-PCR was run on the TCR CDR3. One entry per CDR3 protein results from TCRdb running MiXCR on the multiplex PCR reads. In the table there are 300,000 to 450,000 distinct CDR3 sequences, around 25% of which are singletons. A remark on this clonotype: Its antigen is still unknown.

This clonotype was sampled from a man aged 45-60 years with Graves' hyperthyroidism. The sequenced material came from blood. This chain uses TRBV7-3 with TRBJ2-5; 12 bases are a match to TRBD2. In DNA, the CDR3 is TGTGCCAGCACACTAGCGGGAGGAGGGGAGACCCAGTACTTC. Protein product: CASTLAGGGETQYF.